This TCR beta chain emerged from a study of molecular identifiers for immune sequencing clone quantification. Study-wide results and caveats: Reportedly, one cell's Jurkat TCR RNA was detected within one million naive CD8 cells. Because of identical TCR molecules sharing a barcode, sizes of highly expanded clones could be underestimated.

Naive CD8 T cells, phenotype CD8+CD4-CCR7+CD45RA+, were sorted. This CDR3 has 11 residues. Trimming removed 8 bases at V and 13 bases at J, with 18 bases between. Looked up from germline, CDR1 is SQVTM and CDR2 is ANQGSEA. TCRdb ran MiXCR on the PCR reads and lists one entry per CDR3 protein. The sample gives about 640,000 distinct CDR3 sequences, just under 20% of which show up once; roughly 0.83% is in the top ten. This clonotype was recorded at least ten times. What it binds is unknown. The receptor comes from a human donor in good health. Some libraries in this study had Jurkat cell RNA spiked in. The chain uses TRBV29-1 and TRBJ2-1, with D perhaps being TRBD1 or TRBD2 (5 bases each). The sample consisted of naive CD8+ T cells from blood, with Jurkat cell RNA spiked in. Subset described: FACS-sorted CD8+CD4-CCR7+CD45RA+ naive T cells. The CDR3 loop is CSLIRDGEQFF. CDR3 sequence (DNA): TGCAGCCTAATACGGGACGGAGAACAGTTCTTC.